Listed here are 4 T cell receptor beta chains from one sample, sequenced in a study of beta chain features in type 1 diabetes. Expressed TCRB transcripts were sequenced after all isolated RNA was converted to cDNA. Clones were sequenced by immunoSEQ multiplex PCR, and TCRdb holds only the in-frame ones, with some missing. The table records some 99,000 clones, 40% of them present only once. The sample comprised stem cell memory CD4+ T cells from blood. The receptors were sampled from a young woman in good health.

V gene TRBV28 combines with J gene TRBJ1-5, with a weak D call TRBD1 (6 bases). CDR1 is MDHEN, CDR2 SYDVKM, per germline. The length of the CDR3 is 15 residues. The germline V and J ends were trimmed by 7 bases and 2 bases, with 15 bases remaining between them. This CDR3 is CASISGESGNQPQHF. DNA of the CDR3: TGTGCCAGCATCTCAGGGGAGTCGGGCAATCAGCCCCAGCATTTT.

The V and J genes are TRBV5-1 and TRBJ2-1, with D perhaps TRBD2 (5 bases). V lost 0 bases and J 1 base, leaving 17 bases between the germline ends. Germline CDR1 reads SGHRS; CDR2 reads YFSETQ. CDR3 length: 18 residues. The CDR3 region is CASSLVRSSKLSYNEQFF. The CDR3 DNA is TGCGCCAGCAGCTTGGTGCGCTCTAGCAAGCTTTCCTACAATGAGCAGTTCTTC.

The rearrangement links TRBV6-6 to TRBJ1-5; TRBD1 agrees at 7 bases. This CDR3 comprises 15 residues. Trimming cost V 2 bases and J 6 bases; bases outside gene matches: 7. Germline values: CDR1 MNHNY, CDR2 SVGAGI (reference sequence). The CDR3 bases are TGTGCCAGCAGTTACCGGGACAGAGGGACTCAGCCCCAGCATTTT. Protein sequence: CASSYRDRGTQPQHF.

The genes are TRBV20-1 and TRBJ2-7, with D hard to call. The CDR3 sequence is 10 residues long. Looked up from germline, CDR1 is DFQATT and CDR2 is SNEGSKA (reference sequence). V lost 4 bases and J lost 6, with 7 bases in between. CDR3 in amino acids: CSANEPEQYF. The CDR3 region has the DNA TGCAGTGCTAACGAGCCCGAGCAGTACTTC.